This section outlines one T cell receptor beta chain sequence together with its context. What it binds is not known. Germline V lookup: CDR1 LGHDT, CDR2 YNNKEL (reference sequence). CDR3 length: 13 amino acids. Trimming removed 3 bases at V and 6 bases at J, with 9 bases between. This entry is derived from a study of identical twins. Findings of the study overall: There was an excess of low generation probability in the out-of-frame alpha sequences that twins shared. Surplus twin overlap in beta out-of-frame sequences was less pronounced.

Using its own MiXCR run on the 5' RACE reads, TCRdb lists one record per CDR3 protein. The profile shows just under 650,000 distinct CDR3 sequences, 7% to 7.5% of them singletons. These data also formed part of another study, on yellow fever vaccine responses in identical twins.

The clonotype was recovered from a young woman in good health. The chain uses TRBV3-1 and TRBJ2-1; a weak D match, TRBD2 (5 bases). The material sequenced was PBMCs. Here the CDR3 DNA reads TGTGCCAGCAGCCAGGCGGGCCCCAATGAGCAGTTCTTC. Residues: CASSQAGPNEQFF.